This entry concerns a single T cell receptor (beta chain). No antigen is known for it. The Oncomine TCR Beta short-read assay sequenced DNA from cultured CD4+ T cells. TCRdb independently ran MiXCR on the PCR reads; one entry per CDR3 protein. The sample contains 9,000 to 15,000 distinct CDR3 sequences, 60% to 75% of which appear only once. These data originate in a study of vaccination and CD4 T cells after COVID-19. CDR3 length: 11 amino acids. CDR1 and CDR2 (germline): DFQATT, SNEGSKA (reference sequence). The ends were cut back, 6 bases at V and 7 bases at J, with 12 bases in the middle. Treatment specified: approximately 9-day PBMC culture with coronavirus spike peptide pools or control peptides (ViraFEST assay).

The sequencing sample was made of CD4+ T cells from blood, cultured in vitro. The receptor was isolated from a human donor who had recovered from COVID-19. V is TRBV20-1 and J is TRBJ1-1, with a tentative D call TRBD1 (5 bases). The CDR3 DNA reads as TGCAGTGCAACAAGGGGCCTTGAAGCTTTCTTT. Residues: CSATRGLEAFF.